The count of the clone carrying this T cell receptor beta chain is one. J was trimmed by 1 base and V by 4 bases; bases with no gene match: 2. CDR3 length: 14 amino acids. Germline V gene sequence: CDR1 SGHRS, CDR2 YFSETQ. This sample is drawn from a study of blood T cell repertoires in COVID-19. Study details: Samples representing acute and convalescent COVID-19 were sourced from the United States, Italy and Spain.

Libraries were prepared by immunoSEQ multiplex PCR; TCRdb keeps only in-frame clonotypes and omits some of them. The top ten clones hold roughly 4.6% of a sample with approximately 240,000 clones, around 82% of them seen once. The sequence was obtained from a woman older than 75 with active or convalescent COVID-19. J is TRBJ1-1 and V is TRBV5-1; TRBD1 aligns across 9 bases. The sequenced sample was peripheral blood. This chain's CDR3 is CASSGGQGNTEAFF. The CDR3 DNA sequence: TGCGCCAGCAGCGGGGGACAGGGGAACACTGAAGCTTTCTTT. Supplemented by reference TRBV5-1 and TRBJ1-1, the full variable domain reads KAGVTQTPRYLIKTRGQQVTLSCSPISGHRSVSWYQQTPGQGLQFLFEYFSETQRNKGNFPGRFSGRQFSNSRSEMNVSTLELGDSALYLCASSGGQGNTEAFFGQGTRLTVV.